Below, 13 T cell receptor beta chains from the same sample are listed, as sequenced in a study of blood T cell repertoires in COVID-19. Repertoires were generated with immunoSEQ multiplex PCR, while TCRdb's copy carries only in-frame clones and drops some. The sample lists 52,000 or so clones; 70% to 85% were seen once. Sequencing was carried out using peripheral blood. These TCRs come from a human donor in a cohort sampled during active COVID-19.

V usage is TRBV3-1 (or the pseudogene TRBV3-2) and J usage is TRBJ2-3; TRBD2 agrees at 10 bases. Germline CDR1 LGHDT, CDR2 YNNKEL (reference sequence). The trim removed 5 bases at V and 2 bases at J, leaving 4 bases unmatched. This CDR3 comprises 15 residues. CDR3 region: CASSATSGVTDTQYF. The CDR3 DNA reads as TGTGCCAGCAGCGCCACTAGCGGGGTCACAGATACGCAGTATTTT.

This clone was seen only a few times. The chain couples TRBV7-9 to TRBJ2-7; TRBD1 aligns across 10 bases. The germline gives CDR1 SEHNR, CDR2 FQNEAQ (reference sequence). Trimming took 4 bases from V and 7 from J; bases not matched to a gene: 10. The CDR3 is 15 amino acids. CDR3 protein: CASSSPRDRGWEQYF. As DNA, the CDR3 is TGTGCCAGCAGCTCACCTAGGGACAGGGGCTGGGAGCAGTACTTC.

The chain links TRBV5-4 to TRBJ1-4, with 10 bases matching TRBD1. The CDR3 is 14 amino acids. J gave up 7 bases and V 1 base, and 1 base lay outside the gene matches. Germline CDR1 and CDR2: SGHNT and YYREEE (reference sequence). Here the CDR3 DNA reads TGTGCCAGCAGCTTGTGGACAGGGGGTGAAAAACTGTTTTTT. It is translated as CASSLWTGGEKLFF.

The chain couples TRBV7-2 to TRBJ2-1, with 8 bases fitting TRBD1. CDR3 length: 13 amino acids. From germline, CDR1 is SGHTA and CDR2 FQGNSA. With V trimmed by 5 bases and J by 12 bases, 9 bases remained unmatched. For the CDR3, the DNA is TGTGCCAGCAGCACAAGGACAGGGTCCCCGCAGTTCTTC. Amino acid sequence: CASSTRTGSPQFF.

The chain uses TRBV24-1 and TRBJ1-4; D perhaps matches TRBD1 (6 bases). The CDR3 consists of 14 residues. V was pared by 2 bases and J by 5 bases, with 8 bases between. Germline V CDR1 and CDR2: KGHDR, SFDVKD. The CDR3 DNA follows: TGTGCCACCAGTGATTCCAGGGGCAATGAAAAACTGTTTTTT. Its translation: CATSDSRGNEKLFF.

J is TRBJ1-3 and V is TRBV6-5; D ambiguous. Germline CDR1 reads MNHEY; CDR2 reads SVGAGI. V shed 2 bases and J shed 4 bases, with 12 bases lying between them. The CDR3 is made up of 15 amino acids. In DNA form, the CDR3 reads TGTGCCAGCAGTTACGAAGGATTCGGGGGAAACACCATATATTTT. This gives the protein CASSYEGFGGNTIYF.

This clone was observed a single time. The chain employs TRBV29-1 and TRBJ2-3, with 8 bases that match TRBD1. In germline, CDR1 is SQVTM, CDR2 ANQGSEA. With 5 bases clipped from V and 3 bases from J, the junction kept 7 bases outside the gene matches. There are 14 residues in the CDR3. CDR3 loop: CSVLRQGRTDTQYF. CDR3 nucleotide sequence: TGCAGCGTTCTACGACAGGGGCGGACAGATACGCAGTATTTT.

This clone was picked up one time. The rearrangement joins TRBV27 to TRBJ2-2; D not certain. There are 15 residues in the CDR3. Per germline, CDR1 MNHEY and CDR2 SMNVEV (reference sequence). V lost 1 base, J lost 6 bases, and 12 bases lay in between. This CDR3 reads CASSLYPREPGELFF. The CDR3 DNA sequence: TGTGCCAGCAGTTTATACCCCCGAGAACCCGGGGAGCTGTTTTTT.

J is TRBJ2-5 and V is TRBV7-7, with D maybe TRBD1 (6 bases). Between the trimmed V and J ends, which lost 3 bases and 4 bases, there was a span of 15 bases. The CDR3 extends over 15 amino acids. The germline V gene encodes CDR1 SSHAT and CDR2 FNYEAQ (reference sequence). CDR3 sequence reads: CASSLSNREGETQYF. CDR3 nucleotides: TGTGCCAGCAGCTTGTCAAACAGGGAAGGAGAGACCCAGTACTTC.

This chain connects TRBV9 to TRBJ2-3; 7 bases fit TRBD1. Trimming cost V 2 bases and J 2 bases; bases outside gene matches: 5. The CDR3 is 15 residues long. Germline assignment: CDR1 SGDLS and CDR2 YYNGEE. CDR3 DNA sequence: TGTGCCAGCAGCGTGTCGACAGGGACCACAGATACGCAGTATTTT. Amino acid sequence: CASSVSTGTTDTQYF.

The chain links TRBV13 to TRBJ1-1; D perhaps matches TRBD1 (6 bases). Germline-derived CDR1 and CDR2 are PRHDT and FYEKMQ (reference sequence). Trimming cost V 5 bases and J 1 base, with 11 bases left between them. The CDR3 is 14 residues long. In DNA, the CDR3 is TGTGCCAGCAGCCCACAGGGTACGAACACTGAAGCTTTCTTT. As protein: CASSPQGTNTEAFF.

This clone has only a few counts. The chain carries TRBV28 and TRBJ1-4, with D unclear. The V gene's germline CDR1 is MDHEN and CDR2 SYDVKM. The CDR3 covers 15 residues. V was trimmed by 1 base and J by 5 bases, leaving 11 bases between them. Here the CDR3 reads CASSLYASWNEKLFF. The CDR3 region has the DNA TGTGCCAGCAGTTTATATGCCAGTTGGAATGAAAAACTGTTTTTT.

The V call is TRBV6-1, the J call TRBJ2-2; a weak D match, TRBD2 (5 bases). The CDR3 consists of 15 residues. Germline V CDR1 and CDR2: MNHNS, SASEGT. The germline V and J ends were trimmed by 2 bases and 1 base, with 8 bases remaining between them. CDR3 DNA: TGTGCCAGCAGTGAAAGGGCGGGGAACACCGGGGAGCTGTTTTTT. Residues: CASSERAGNTGELFF.